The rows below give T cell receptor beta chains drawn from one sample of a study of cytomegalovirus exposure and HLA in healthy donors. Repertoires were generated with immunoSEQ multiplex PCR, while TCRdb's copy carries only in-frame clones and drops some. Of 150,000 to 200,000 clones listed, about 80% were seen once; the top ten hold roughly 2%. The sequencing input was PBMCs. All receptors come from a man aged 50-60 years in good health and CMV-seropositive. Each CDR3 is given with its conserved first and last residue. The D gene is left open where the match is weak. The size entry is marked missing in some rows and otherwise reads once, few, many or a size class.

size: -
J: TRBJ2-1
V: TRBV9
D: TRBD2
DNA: TGTGCCAGCAGCGTTTACCCTAGCGGGGGGGCCTCGAATGAGCAGTTCTTC
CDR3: CASSVYPSGGASNEQFF

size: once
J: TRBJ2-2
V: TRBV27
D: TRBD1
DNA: TGTGCCAGCAGTTCCCACCTATTTGTCAGGGGGCCGAACACCGGGGAGCTGTTTTTT
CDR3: CASSSHLFVRGPNTGELFF

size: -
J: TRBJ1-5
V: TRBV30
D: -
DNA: TGTGCCTGGAGTGTAAGCGGGCTTAGACAGCCCCAGCATTTT
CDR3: CAWSVSGLRQPQHF

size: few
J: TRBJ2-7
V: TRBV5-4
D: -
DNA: TGTGCCCGCTACGGTCCCCCCTCCTACGAGCAGTACTTC
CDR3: CARYGPPSYEQYF

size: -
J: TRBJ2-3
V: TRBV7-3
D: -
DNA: TGTGCCAGCAGCTTAAGTGGGGGGGCGGTAGATACGCAGTATTTT
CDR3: CASSLSGGAVDTQYF

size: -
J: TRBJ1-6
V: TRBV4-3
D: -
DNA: TGCGCCAGCAGCCAAGAAGTACAGGGTACTTCACCCCTCCACTTT
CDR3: CASSQEVQGTSPLHF

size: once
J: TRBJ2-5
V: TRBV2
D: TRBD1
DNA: TGTGCCAGCAGTGAACTGGGACAGGGGATAGGGACCCAGTACTTC
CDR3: CASSELGQGIGTQYF

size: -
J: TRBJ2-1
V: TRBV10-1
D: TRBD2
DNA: TGCGCCAGCAGTGAGCGGGTAGCGGGGGACCTGCACTCCCCTTCCTACAATGAGCAGTTCTTC
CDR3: CASSERVAGDLHSPSYNEQFF

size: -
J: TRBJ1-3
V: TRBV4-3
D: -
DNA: TGCGCCAGCAGCCAAGATCTCAGGCGGGGGGCGAAAGGAAACACCATATATTTT
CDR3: CASSQDLRRGAKGNTIYF

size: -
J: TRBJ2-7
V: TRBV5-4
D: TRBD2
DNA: TGTGCCAGCTCGAGGGTAGCGGGGGCGGACGAGCAGTACTTC
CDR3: CASSRVAGADEQYF

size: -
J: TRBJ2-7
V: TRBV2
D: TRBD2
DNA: TGTGCCAGCAGCCAGACTAGCGGGGCCTCCTACGAGCAGTACTTC
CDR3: CASSQTSGASYEQYF

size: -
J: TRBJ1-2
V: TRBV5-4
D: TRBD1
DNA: TGTGCCAGCAGCTACCCGGGACAGGGCTATGGCTACACCTTC
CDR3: CASSYPGQGYGYTF

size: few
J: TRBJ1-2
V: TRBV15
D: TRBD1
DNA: TGTGCCACCACGAAGGACAGGACCATGTATGGCTACACCTTC
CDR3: CATTKDRTMYGYTF

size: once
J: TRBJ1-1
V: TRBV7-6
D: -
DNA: TGTGCCAGCAGCTTAGATAGTGGGAACACTGAAGCTTTCTTT
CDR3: CASSLDSGNTEAFF

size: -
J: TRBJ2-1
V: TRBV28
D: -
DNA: TGTGCCAGCAGTTTAAGTGGGGGGACGGAGCAGTTCTTC
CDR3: CASSLSGGTEQFF

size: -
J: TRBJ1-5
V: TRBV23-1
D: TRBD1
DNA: TGCGCCAGCAGTCAATCGGGGACAGGGGGCAATCAGCCCCAGCATTTT
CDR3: CASSQSGTGGNQPQHF

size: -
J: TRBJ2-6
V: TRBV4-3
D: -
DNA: TGCGCCAGCAGCCAAGAGGCACGTTCTGGGGCCAACGTCCTGACTTTC
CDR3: CASSQEARSGANVLTF

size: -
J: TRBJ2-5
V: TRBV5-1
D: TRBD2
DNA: TGCGCCAGCAGCCCGCAGCGGGGGGCCCAAGAGACCCAGTACTTC
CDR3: CASSPQRGAQETQYF

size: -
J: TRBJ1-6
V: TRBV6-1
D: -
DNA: TGTGCCAGCAGTGATGAGGGAGAGCGTGATCCCCTCCACTTT
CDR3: CASSDEGERDPLHF

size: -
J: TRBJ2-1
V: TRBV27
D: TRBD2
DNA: TGTGCCAGCAGTAACTCGGGACTAGCGGGGTGGTTGTACAATGAGCAGTTCTTC
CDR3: CASSNSGLAGWLYNEQFF

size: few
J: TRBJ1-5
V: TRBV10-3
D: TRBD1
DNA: TGTGCCATCAGTGAGTCCGGGACAGGGGATCAGCCCCAGCATTTT
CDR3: CAISESGTGDQPQHF

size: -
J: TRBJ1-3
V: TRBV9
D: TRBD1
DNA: TGTGCCAGCAGCGTAGGGGGACAGAGTTCCGGAAACACCATATATTTT
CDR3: CASSVGGQSSGNTIYF

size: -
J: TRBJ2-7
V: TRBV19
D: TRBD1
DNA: TGTGCCAGTAGTTCGGGACAGGGGGACTCCTACGAGCAGTACTTC
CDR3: CASSSGQGDSYEQYF

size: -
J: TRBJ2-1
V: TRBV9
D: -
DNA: TGTGCCAGCAGCGTAGATGTATACAATGAGCAGTTCTTC
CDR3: CASSVDVYNEQFF

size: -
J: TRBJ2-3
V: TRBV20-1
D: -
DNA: TGCGGGACAGATACGCAGTATTTT
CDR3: CGTDTQYF

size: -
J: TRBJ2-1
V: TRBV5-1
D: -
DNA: TGCGCCAGCAGCTTGAATTGGGACAAATACAATGAGCAGTTCTTC
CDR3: CASSLNWDKYNEQFF

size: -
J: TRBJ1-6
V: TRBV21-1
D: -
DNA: TGTGCCAGCCCGAGCGTCGGGGGATCACCCCTCCACTTT
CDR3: CASPSVGGSPLHF

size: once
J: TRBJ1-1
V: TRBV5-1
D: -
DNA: TGCGCCAGCAGCTTGGGACAGCTTGATTTGAACACTGAAGCTTTCTTT
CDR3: CASSLGQLDLNTEAFF

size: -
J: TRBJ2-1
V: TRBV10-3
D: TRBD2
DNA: TGTGCCATCAGTGAGGGCACTAGCGGGGGACTCAATGAGCAGTTCTTC
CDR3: CAISEGTSGGLNEQFF

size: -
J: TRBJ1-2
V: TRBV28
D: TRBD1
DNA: TGTGCCAGCAGGACCGGGACAGAGACTTATGGCTACACCTTC
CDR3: CASRTGTETYGYTF

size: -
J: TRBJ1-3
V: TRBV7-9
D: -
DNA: TGTGCCAGCAGCTTAGACAGCTATGCTGGAAACACCATATATTTT
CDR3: CASSLDSYAGNTIYF

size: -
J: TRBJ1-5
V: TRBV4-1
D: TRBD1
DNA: TGCGCCAGCAGCCACACCCAGGGGGCCAGCAATCAGCCCCAGCATTTT
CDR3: CASSHTQGASNQPQHF

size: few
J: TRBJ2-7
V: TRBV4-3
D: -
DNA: TGCGCCAGCAGCCGAGGTCGGGACACATCCTACGAGCAGTACTTC
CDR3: CASSRGRDTSYEQYF

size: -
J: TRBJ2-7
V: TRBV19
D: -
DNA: TGTGCCAGTAGTATAATTACAGGGCGCGAGCAGTACTTC
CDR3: CASSIITGREQYF

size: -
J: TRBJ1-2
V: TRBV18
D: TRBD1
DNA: TGTGCCAGCTCACTTAAGGACAGGGTAAAGGAAGGCTACACCTTC
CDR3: CASSLKDRVKEGYTF